The present T cell receptor beta chain was sequenced within a study of read filtering for tumor transcriptome and immune sequencing. For the study at large: Transcriptome libraries were built from DNase-treated RNA. The study, taken as a whole, reports: The CD138-negative fraction was mixed bone marrow immune cells, not pure T cells. IR-seq and RNA-seq agreed better without single-read clonotypes.

Every patient had bone marrow sampled while the disease was active. With 6 bases clipped from V and 0 bases from J, the junction kept 5 bases outside the gene matches. This CDR3 has 18 amino acids. This clonotype was seen at least ten times. What it binds is unknown. Molecular barcoded adaptors covering alpha/delta and beta/gamma chains were used on roughly 400 ng RNA. TCRdb re-analysed the reads in MiXCR, keeping a single row per CDR3 protein. Of more than 70,000 distinct CDR3 sequences listed, approximately 21% are singletons. This clonotype was sampled from a donor over 35 with multiple myeloma. The sample consisted of a population of CD138-negative cells sorted from bone marrow. The chain is built from TRBV12-3 or TRBV12-4 and TRBJ2-1, with TRBD2 matching over 16 bases. DNA of the CDR3: TGTGCCAGCAGCGGGACTAGCGGGGGGGGAAGCTCCTACAATGAGCAGTTCTTC. This gives the protein CASSGTSGGGSSYNEQFF.